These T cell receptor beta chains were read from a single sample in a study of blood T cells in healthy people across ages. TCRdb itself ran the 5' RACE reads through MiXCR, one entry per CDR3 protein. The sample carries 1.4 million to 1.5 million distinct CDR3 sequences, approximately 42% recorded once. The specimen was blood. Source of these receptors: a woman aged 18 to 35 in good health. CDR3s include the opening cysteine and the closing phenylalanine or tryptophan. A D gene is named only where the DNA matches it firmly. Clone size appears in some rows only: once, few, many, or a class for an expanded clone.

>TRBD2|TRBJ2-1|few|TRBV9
TGTGCCAGCAGCGCTGGACTAGCGTCAAGGGAGCAGTTCTTC
CASSAGLASREQFF
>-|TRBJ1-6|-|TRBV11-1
TGTGCCAGCAGCTTCCTCCAGGGTGTAAATTCACCCCTCCACTTT
CASSFLQGVNSPLHF
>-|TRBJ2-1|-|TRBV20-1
TGCAGTGCTAGAGAACCACTAGGGGGGGATGAGCAGTTCTTC
CSAREPLGGDEQFF
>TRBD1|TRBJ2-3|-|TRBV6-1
TGTGCCAGCAGCCACCCCGGGGACAGGATCCCCCGGGTTAGTGGGCAGTATTTT
CASSHPGDRIPRVSGQYF
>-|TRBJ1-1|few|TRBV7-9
TGTGCCAGCAGCCTCGAAGGGGGTAGGGACACTGAAGCTTTCTTT
CASSLEGGRDTEAFF
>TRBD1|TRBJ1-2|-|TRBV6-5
TGTGCCAGCAGTTCCCAGGGACAGGGCTATGGCTACACCTTC
CASSSQGQGYGYTF
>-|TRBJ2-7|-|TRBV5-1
TGCGCCAGCAGCTTGGCATTGGGGGGGACAGAGTCCTACGAGCAGTACTTC
CASSLALGGTESYEQYF
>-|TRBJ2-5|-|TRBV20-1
TGCAGTGCTAGAGTGTATCGGGACATGCCCCAAGAGACCCAGTACTTC
CSARVYRDMPQETQYF
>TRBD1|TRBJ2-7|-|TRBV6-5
TGTGCCAGCAGACGCGCGGGACAGGGCTACGAGCAGTACTTC
CASRRAGQGYEQYF
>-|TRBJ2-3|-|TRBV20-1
TGCAGTGCAGAGGGAGGGGGCGCAGATACGCAGTATTTT
CSAEGGGADTQYF
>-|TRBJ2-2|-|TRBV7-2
TGTGCCAGCAGCTTCCACAGAACGAACACCGGGGAGCTGTTTTTT
CASSFHRTNTGELFF
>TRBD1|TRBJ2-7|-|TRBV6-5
TGTGCCAGCAGTTACCAGGGGGCGGCGAGGAACGAGCAGTACTTC
CASSYQGAARNEQYF
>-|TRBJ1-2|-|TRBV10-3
TGTGCCATCAGTGAATACAGACCATATGGCTACACCTTC
CAISEYRPYGYTF
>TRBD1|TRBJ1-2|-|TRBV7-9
TGTGCCAGCAGCTTAAACCAGGGGGGCTATGGCTACACCTTC
CASSLNQGGYGYTF
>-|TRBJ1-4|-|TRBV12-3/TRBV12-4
TGTGCCAGCAACCGGGAGCCAAATGAAAAACTGTTTTTT
CASNREPNEKLFF
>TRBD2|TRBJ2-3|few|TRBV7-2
TGTGCCAGCAGGGGCGGGGGGTCTACACGGGATACGCAGTATTTT
CASRGGGSTRDTQYF
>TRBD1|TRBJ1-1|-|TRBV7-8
TGTGCCAGCAGCTTAGGGACAGGGGTAACGGGTGAAGCTTTCTTT
CASSLGTGVTGEAFF
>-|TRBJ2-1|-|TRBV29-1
TGCAGCGTTCGCAGGGATCCTGAGCAGTTCTTC
CSVRRDPEQFF
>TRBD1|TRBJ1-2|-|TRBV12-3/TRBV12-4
TGTGCCAGCAGTTCGGACAGGGGGGAACGTAACTATGGCTACACCTTC
CASSSDRGERNYGYTF
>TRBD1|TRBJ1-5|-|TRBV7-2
TGTGCCAGCAGCCCCCAGACAGGGGCCAATCAGCCCCAGCATTTT
CASSPQTGANQPQHF
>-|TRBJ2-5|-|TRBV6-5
TGTGCCAGCAGTTTGGGGCAGTTCCTCTTTACGGGAGAGACCCAGTACTTC
CASSLGQFLFTGETQYF
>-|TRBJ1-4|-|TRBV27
TGTGCCAGCAGCTCCCGGCGGTCCGAAAAACTGTTTTTT
CASSSRRSEKLFF
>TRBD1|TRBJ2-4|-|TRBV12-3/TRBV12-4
TGTGCCAGCAGTAAAACAGGGGGCGCCCCGGCCAAAAACATTCAGTACTTC
CASSKTGGAPAKNIQYF